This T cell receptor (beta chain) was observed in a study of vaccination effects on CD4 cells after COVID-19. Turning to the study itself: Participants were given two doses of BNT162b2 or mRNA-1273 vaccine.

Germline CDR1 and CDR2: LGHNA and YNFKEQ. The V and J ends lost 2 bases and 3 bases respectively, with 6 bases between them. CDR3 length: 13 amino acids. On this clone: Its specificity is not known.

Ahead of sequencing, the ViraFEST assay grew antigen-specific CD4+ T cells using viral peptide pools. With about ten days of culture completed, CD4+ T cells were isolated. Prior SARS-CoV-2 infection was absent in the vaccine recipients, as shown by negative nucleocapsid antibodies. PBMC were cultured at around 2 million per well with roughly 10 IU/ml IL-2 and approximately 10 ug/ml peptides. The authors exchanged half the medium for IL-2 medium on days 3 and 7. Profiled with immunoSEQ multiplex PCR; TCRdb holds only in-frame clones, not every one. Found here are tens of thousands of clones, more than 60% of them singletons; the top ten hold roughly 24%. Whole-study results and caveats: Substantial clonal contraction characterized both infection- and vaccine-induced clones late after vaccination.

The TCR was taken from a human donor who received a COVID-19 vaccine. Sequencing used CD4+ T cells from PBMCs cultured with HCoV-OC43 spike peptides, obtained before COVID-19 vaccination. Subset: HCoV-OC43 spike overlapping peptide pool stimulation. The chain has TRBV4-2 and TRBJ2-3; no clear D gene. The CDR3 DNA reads TGTGCCAGCAGCCAATCTGGAACAGATACGCAGTATTTT. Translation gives CASSQSGTDTQYF.